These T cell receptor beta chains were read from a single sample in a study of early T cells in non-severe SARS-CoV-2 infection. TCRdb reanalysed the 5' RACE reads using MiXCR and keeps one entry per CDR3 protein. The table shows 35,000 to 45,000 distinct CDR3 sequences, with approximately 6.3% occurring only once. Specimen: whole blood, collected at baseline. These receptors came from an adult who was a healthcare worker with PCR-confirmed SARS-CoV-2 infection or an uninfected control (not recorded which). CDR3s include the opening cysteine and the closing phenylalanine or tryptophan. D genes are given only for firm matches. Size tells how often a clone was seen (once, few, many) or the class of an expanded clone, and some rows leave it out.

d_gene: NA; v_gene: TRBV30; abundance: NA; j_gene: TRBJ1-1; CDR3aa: CGGRQNTEAFF; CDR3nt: TGTGGCGGCAGACAGAACACTGAAGCTTTCTTT
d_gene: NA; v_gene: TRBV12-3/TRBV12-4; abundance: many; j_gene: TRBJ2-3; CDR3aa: CASSLGYDTDTQYF; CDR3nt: TGTGCCAGCAGTTTAGGTTATGACACAGATACGCAGTATTTT
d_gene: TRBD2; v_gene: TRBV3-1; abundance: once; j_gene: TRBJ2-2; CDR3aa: CASSQTRLAGNTGELFF; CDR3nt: TGTGCCAGCAGCCAAACTCGTCTAGCGGGGAACACCGGGGAGCTGTTTTTT
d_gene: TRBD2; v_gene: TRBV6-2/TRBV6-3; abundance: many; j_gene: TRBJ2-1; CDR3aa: CASSYRWLADNEQFF; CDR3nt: TGTGCCAGCAGTTACAGGTGGCTAGCGGACAATGAGCAGTTCTTC
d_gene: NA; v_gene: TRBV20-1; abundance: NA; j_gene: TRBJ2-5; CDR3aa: CSASGAETQYF; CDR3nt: TGCAGTGCTAGCGGCGCAGAGACCCAGTACTTC
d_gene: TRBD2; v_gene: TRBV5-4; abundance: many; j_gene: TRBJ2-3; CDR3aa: CASSFPGTNTDTQYF; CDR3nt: TGTGCCAGCAGCTTTCCCGGGACTAACACAGATACGCAGTATTTT
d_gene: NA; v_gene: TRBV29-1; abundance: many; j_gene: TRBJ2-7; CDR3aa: CSGATGTTYEQYF; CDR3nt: TGCAGCGGGGCAACAGGGACTACCTACGAGCAGTACTTC
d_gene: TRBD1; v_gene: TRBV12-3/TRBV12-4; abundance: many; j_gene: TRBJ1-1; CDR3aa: CASTQGAGTEAFF; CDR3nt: TGTGCCAGCACCCAGGGGGCGGGTACTGAAGCTTTCTTT
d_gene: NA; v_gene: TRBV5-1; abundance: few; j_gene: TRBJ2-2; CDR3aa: CASSLVRGTNTGELFF; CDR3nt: TGCGCCAGCAGCTTGGTTCGTGGTACGAACACCGGGGAGCTGTTTTTT
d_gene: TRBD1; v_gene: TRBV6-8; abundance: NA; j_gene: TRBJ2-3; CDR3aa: CASSYFPTGADTQYF; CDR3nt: TGTGCCAGCAGTTACTTCCCCACAGGGGCAGATACGCAGTATTTT
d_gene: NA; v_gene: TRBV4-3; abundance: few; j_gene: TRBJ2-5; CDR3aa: CASSQDKEETQYF; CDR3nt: TGCGCCAGCAGCCAAGATAAAGAAGAGACCCAGTACTTC
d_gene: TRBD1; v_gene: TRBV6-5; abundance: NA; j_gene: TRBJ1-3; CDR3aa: CASSYQDRGRAGNTIYF; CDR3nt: TGTGCCAGCAGTTACCAGGACAGGGGTCGCGCTGGAAACACCATATATTTT
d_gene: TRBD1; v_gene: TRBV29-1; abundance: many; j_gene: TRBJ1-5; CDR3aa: CSVVQGLGQPQHF; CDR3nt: TGCAGCGTAGTACAGGGGCTGGGACAGCCCCAGCATTTT
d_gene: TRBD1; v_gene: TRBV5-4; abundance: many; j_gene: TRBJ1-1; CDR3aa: CASSTTGGNTEAFF; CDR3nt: TGTGCCAGCAGCACCACAGGGGGCAACACTGAAGCTTTCTTT
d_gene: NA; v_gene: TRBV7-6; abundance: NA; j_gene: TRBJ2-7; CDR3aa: CASSFDGEQDGYEQYF; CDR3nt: TGTGCCAGCAGCTTTGATGGGGAACAGGATGGGTACGAGCAGTACTTC
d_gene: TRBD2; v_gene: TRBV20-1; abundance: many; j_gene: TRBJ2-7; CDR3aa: CNAVTSGGTGEQYF; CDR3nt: TGCAATGCTGTTACTAGCGGGGGGACCGGAGAGCAGTACTTC
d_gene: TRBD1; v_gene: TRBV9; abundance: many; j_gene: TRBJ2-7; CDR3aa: CASSVRTGGHEQYF; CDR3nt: TGTGCCAGCAGCGTGCGGACAGGGGGCCACGAGCAGTACTTC
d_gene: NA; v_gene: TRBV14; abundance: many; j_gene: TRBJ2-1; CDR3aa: CASSQRVVGGAYNEQFF; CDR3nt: TGTGCCAGCAGCCAACGGGTTGTGGGGGGAGCCTACAATGAGCAGTTCTTC
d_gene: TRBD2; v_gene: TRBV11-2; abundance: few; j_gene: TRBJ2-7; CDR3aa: CASSLVGIMSGGSYEQYF; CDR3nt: TGTGCCAGCAGCTTAGTTGGGATAATGAGCGGGGGCTCCTACGAGCAGTACTTC
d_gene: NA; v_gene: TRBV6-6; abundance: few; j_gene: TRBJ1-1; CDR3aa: CASSYPQGPEAFF; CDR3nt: TGTGCCAGCAGTTACCCGCAGGGTCCTGAAGCTTTCTTT
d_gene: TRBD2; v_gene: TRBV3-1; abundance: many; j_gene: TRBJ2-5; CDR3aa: CASSPTSGLAGGPSKETQYF; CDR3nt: TGTGCCAGCAGCCCCACCTCCGGGCTAGCGGGGGGGCCTTCGAAGGAGACCCAGTACTTC
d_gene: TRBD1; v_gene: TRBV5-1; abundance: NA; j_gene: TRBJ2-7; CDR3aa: CASSTQGAGYEQYF; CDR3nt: TGCGCCAGCAGCACACAGGGGGCCGGCTACGAGCAGTACTTC
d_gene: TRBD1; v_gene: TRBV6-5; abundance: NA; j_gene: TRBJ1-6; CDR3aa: CAKIPGQKNIYNSPLHF; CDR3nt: TGTGCCAAAATCCCGGGACAGAAAAATATCTATAATTCACCCCTCCACTTT
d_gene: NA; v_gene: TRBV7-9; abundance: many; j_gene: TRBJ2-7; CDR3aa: CASSLDSSYEQYF; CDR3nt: TGTGCCAGCAGCTTAGACTCTTCCTACGAGCAGTACTTC
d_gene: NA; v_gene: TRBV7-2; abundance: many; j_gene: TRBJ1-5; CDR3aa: CASSADSLNQPQHF; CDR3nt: TGTGCCAGCAGCGCAGACAGTCTTAATCAGCCCCAGCATTTT
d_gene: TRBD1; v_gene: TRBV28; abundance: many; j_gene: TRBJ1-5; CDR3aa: CASTYRDRGTQPQHF; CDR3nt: TGTGCCAGCACCTACCGCGACAGGGGCACTCAGCCCCAGCATTTT
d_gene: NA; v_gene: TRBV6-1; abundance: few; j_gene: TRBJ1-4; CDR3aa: CASSEYITNEKLFF; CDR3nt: TGTGCCAGCAGTGAATATATAACTAATGAAAAACTGTTTTTT
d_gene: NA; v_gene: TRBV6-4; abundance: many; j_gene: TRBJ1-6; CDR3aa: CASSDSEGDNSPLHF; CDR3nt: TGTGCCAGCAGTGACTCTGAAGGGGATAATTCACCCCTCCACTTT
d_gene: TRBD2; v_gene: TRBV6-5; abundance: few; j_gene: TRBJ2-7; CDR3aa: CASSSTSGGLHEQYF; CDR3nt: TGTGCCAGCAGCTCGACTAGCGGGGGACTTCATGAGCAGTACTTC
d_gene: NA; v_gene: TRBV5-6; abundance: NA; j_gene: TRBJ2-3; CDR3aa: CASSFSADTQYF; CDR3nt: TGTGCCAGCAGCTTCTCCGCAGATACGCAGTATTTT
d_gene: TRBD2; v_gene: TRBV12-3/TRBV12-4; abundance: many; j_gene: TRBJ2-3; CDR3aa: CASSLGSGGGLSQYF; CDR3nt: TGTGCCAGCAGTTTAGGCAGCGGGGGGGGCCTATCGCAGTATTTT
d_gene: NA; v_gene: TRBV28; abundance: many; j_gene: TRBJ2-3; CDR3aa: CASSLQQGHTQYF; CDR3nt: TGTGCCAGCAGTCTCCAACAGGGCCATACGCAGTATTTT
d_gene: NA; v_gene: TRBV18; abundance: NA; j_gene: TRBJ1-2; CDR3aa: CASSSETYYGYTF; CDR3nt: TGTGCCAGCTCATCCGAAACATACTATGGCTACACCTTC